These 5 T cell receptor beta chains came from one sample sequenced in a study of CXCR3-negative and CXCR3-positive naive CD8 T cells. The study made its TRB cDNA libraries by 5' RACE, adding UMI labels. TCRdb reprocessed the 5' RACE reads and keeps a single row for each CDR3 protein, giving no DNA. The table lists some 50,000 distinct CDR3 sequences. The sample taken for sequencing was naive CXCR3- CD8+ T cells from blood. Subset noted: CD45RO-CCR7+CD27+CD95- naive CD8+ T cells lacking CXCR3 (TNR3-). The receptors derive from a human donor in good health. Some clones in this sample may be carry-over from other donors' samples.

V and J are TRBV12-3 or TRBV12-4 and TRBJ1-6; TCRdb reports TRBD1, a call that lacks DNA to check it against. This CDR3 has 14 amino acids. The CDR3 here is CASSGDSSEIPLHF.

This rearrangement joins TRBV6-5 to TRBJ2-7; the D gene TCRdb calls, TRBD1, cannot be checked with no DNA. CDR3 length: 14 residues. The germline gives CDR1 MNHEY, CDR2 SVGAGI. The CDR3 is CASSYQPGIYEQYF.

The chain employs TRBV20-1 and TRBJ1-2. CDR1 and CDR2 (germline): DFQATT, SNEGSKA (reference sequence). The CDR3 is 13 amino acids. Here the CDR3 reads CSARDFREYGYTF.

This chain joins TRBV14 and TRBJ2-1; TCRdb's assignment of TRBD2 cannot be checked, as there is no DNA. CDR1 and CDR2 from the germline V gene are SGHDN and FVKESK. CDR3 length: 16 residues. This CDR3 reads CASSQDRLAGYNEQFF.

The chain couples TRBV11-2 to TRBJ2-3. The CDR3 runs to 12 residues. Germline V CDR1 and CDR2: SGHAT, FQNNGV. This CDR3 is CASSLGADTRYF.